The 2 T cell receptor beta chains given below trace back to one sample, sequenced in a study of technical replicates of blood from a handful of donors. Profiling relied on immunoSEQ multiplex PCR, and the TCRdb table lists in-frame clones only, not all of them. The table shows around 100,000 clones, with about 95% occurring only once. Sequenced material: T cells isolated from PBMCs. The receptors were sampled from a human donor in good health.

This chain joins TRBV10-3 and TRBJ2-7; 7 nucleotides line up with TRBD2. Germline V gene sequence: CDR1 ENHRY, CDR2 SYGVKD. J gave up 2 bases and V 8 bases, and 6 bases lay outside the gene matches. This CDR3 spans 13 amino acids. Here the CDR3 reads CAIGKLATYEQYF. The CDR3 DNA follows: TGTGCCATCGGAAAACTAGCGACCTACGAGCAGTACTTC.

The chain combines TRBV9 with TRBJ2-1; the match to TRBD2 covers 13 bases. Germline V gene data show CDR1 as SGDLS and CDR2 as YYNGEE. The CDR3 is made up of 15 amino acids. With 8 bases clipped from V and 2 bases from J, the junction kept 4 bases outside the gene matches. CDR3 protein: CASGTSGATYNEQFF. CDR3 coding DNA: TGTGCCAGTGGGACTAGCGGGGCTACCTACAATGAGCAGTTCTTC.